The clone carrying this T cell receptor beta chain was seen only a few times. Across 20 to 25 US areas, participants ranged in age from about 18 to 100 years. Study processing details: Estimated nucleated cell counts came from reference gene primer amplification. Clones were read by immunoSEQ multiplex PCR, and TCRdb kept only the in-frame ones, dropping some. For V, J and clone size, that table is used; D and trimming come from the DNA. The repertoire holds 250,000 or so clones, with 70% to 90% as singletons. The sample is drawn from a study of blood T cell repertoires in COVID-19. Study as a whole: Donors in the United States, Italy and Spain gave samples during acute or convalescent COVID-19. T cells, B-cell-depleted T cells, or PBMCs provided the cDNA or gDNA that served as material.

Losses at the gene ends were 4 bases for V and 8 bases for J; bases not matched to a gene: 9. Germline CDR1 and CDR2: SGHDT and YYEEEE. This CDR3 is built from 14 residues. Sequences were obtained from PBMCs or T cells enriched from blood (not recorded which). The rearrangement links TRBV5-6 to TRBJ1-1, with 9 bases aligning to TRBD1. The clonotype originates from a woman aged 45-65 years who had been exposed to COVID-19. CDR3 coding DNA: TGTGCCAGCAGCGCCACAGGGGGCAGATCCGAAGCTTTCTTT. Encoded protein: CASSATGGRSEAFF.